One sample yielded the 31 T cell receptor beta chains listed below, sequenced in a study of T cell responses to AZD1222 COVID-19 vaccine. Clones were sequenced by immunoSEQ multiplex PCR, and TCRdb holds only the in-frame ones, with some missing. The sample consists of roughly 150,000 clones, 80% to 95% of them appearing once. The source material was peripheral blood, sampled on day 0 of AZD1222 vaccination. The receptor set was obtained from an adult in good health.

The chain carries TRBV19 and TRBJ1-2, with 7 positions matching TRBD1. The J segment lost 4 bases and the V segment lost 8 bases, leaving 10 bases of the junction unmatched. The length of the CDR3 is 14 residues. Germline V gene data show CDR1 as LNHDA and CDR2 as SQIVND (reference sequence). Here the CDR3 DNA reads TGTGCCAGTTTTGGACAGGACTTTTCCTATGGCTACACCTTC. As protein: CASFGQDFSYGYTF.

This chain uses TRBV12-3 or TRBV12-4 with TRBJ1-1; possible D gene TRBD1, 6 bases. CDR3 length equals 12 residues. The germline V and J ends were trimmed by 6 bases and 11 bases, with 16 bases remaining between them. CDR3 loop: CASSILTGQAFF. CDR3 nucleotide sequence: TGTGCCAGCAGCATCCTGACAGGACAGGCTTTCTTT.

This clone was seen repeatedly, ten times or more. J is TRBJ1-3 and V is TRBV6-1; D is ambiguous. The CDR3 length is 12 residues. CDR1 is MNHNS, CDR2 SASEGT, per germline. V lost 0 bases and J lost 7, with 4 bases in between. The chain's CDR3 is CASSEARNTIYF. CDR3 DNA sequence: TGTGCCAGCAGTGAAGCGCGGAACACCATATATTTT.

This clone has a single count. The gene calls are TRBV5-1 and TRBJ1-3, with 7 bases matching TRBD1. V gave up 1 base and J gave up 4 bases; unmatched junction bases: 8. Germline CDR1 SGHRS, CDR2 YFSETQ. The CDR3 has 16 residues. The DNA for the CDR3 is TGCGCCAGCAGCTTGCCCCAGGGGGAAACAGGAAACACCATATATTTT. Its translation: CASSLPQGETGNTIYF.

The chain links TRBV6-1 to TRBJ2-5; D gene unclear. This CDR3 has 11 amino acids. V was pared by 2 bases and J by 4 bases, with 2 bases between. Looked up from germline, CDR1 is MNHNS and CDR2 is SASEGT. The CDR3 sequence: CASSEPETQYF. For the CDR3, the DNA is TGTGCCAGCAGTGAACCAGAGACCCAGTACTTC.

J is TRBJ2-1 and V is TRBV30, with TRBD2 matching 10 bases. There are 15 residues in the CDR3. Germline V gene sequence: CDR1 GTSNPN, CDR2 SVGIG (reference sequence). The V gene end was trimmed by 4 bases and the J gene end by 7 bases; junction bases not matched to a gene: 10. The DNA of the CDR3 is TGTGCCTGGAAGCTAGCGGGAGTTAACCGGAATGAGCAGTTCTTC. Translation: CAWKLAGVNRNEQFF.

The chain couples TRBV5-1 to TRBJ2-3; weak D call: TRBD2 (6 bases). This CDR3 is built from 17 residues. CDR1 and CDR2 from the germline V gene are SGHRS and YFSETQ. V lost 5 bases, J lost 3 bases, and 22 bases lay in between. Here the CDR3 DNA reads TGCGCCAGCAGTCCCACGGCGGGACGGGTGGGGACAGATACGCAGTATTTT. Its protein product is CASSPTAGRVGTDTQYF.

The chain couples TRBV4-2 to TRBJ2-5; D call uncertain. V lost 0 bases and J lost 4, with 9 bases in between. The length of the CDR3 is 14 residues. Germline CDR1 and CDR2: LGHNA and YNFKEQ. The CDR3 spells CASSQERARETQYF. CDR3 coding DNA: TGTGCCAGCAGCCAAGAAAGGGCGCGAGAGACCCAGTACTTC.

The V gene is TRBV4-3, the J gene TRBJ1-5, with D perhaps TRBD1 (6 bases). V was shortened by 0 bases and J by 6 bases, with 15 bases between the two germline ends. This CDR3 comprises 16 residues. CDR1 is LGHNA, CDR2 YSLEER, per germline. CDR3 DNA: TGCGCCAGCAGCCAAGACTCCACAGGGCCGGGTCAGCCCCAGCATTTT. Residues: CASSQDSTGPGQPQHF.

The gene calls are TRBV10-3 and TRBJ1-2; TRBD1 matches at 8 bases. The V and J ends lost 6 bases and 0 bases, in that order; junction bases with no gene match: 6. CDR3 length equals 15 residues. CDR1 is ENHRY and CDR2 is SYGVKD in the germline V gene. DNA for the CDR3: TGTGCCATCAGACAGGACAGGGAGGCTAACTATGGCTACACCTTC. Its protein product is CAIRQDREANYGYTF.

The chain is built from TRBV3-1 (or the pseudogene TRBV3-2) and TRBJ1-5, with D perhaps TRBD1 (5 bases). The length of the CDR3 is 21 residues. Trimming pared 0 bases from V and 0 bases from J, leaving 24 bases between. Germline V lookup: CDR1 LGHDT, CDR2 YNNKEL (reference sequence). DNA of the CDR3: TGTGCCAGCAGCCAAGAGTTACAGGCTTTCAATCATGTAGCTAGCAATCAGCCCCAGCATTTT. Translation: CASSQELQAFNHVASNQPQHF.

This clone showed up just once. The chain uses TRBV7-2 and TRBJ2-5; 8 bases match TRBD2. Per the germline V gene, CDR1 is SGHTA and CDR2 is FQGNSA. The CDR3 is 18 residues long. The trim removed 5 bases at V and 2 bases at J, leaving 16 bases unmatched. In DNA form, the CDR3 reads TGTGCCAGCAGCCGCAAGACTAGCGTGGGAGGGACTCAAGAGACCCAGTACTTC. Translated, it gives CASSRKTSVGGTQETQYF.

V is TRBV7-2 and J is TRBJ2-7; the D gene is possibly TRBD1 (6 bases). Per the germline V gene, CDR1 is SGHTA and CDR2 is FQGNSA. The germline V and J ends were trimmed by 5 bases and 2 bases, with 16 bases remaining between them. The CDR3 extends over 15 amino acids. In DNA, the CDR3 is TGTGCCAGCAGCCCCGGGGACACCTCACCCTACGAGCAGTACTTC. Translation: CASSPGDTSPYEQYF.

The chain employs TRBV4-2 and TRBJ1-3, with no clear D. This CDR3 comprises 15 residues. Trimming removed 1 base from V and 0 bases from J, with 7 bases in between. Germline-derived CDR1 and CDR2 are LGHNA and YNFKEQ. CDR3 residues: CASSQVVTSGNTIYF. Written as DNA, the CDR3 is TGTGCCAGCAGCCAAGTGGTTACCTCTGGAAACACCATATATTTT.

A word on this clone: Distinct nucleotide sequences in the sample also encode this CDR3. V usage is TRBV5-1 and J usage is TRBJ2-1; 7 nucleotides line up with TRBD1. The CDR3 is 14 amino acids. J was trimmed by 4 bases and V by 0 bases; bases with no gene match: 1. Germline V gene data show CDR1 as SGHRS and CDR2 as YFSETQ. This CDR3 reads CASSLGRGYNEQFF. The DNA of the CDR3 is TGCGCCAGCAGCTTGGGCAGGGGGTACAATGAGCAGTTCTTC.

The chain employs TRBV21-1 and TRBJ1-2; the listed D gene, TRBD1, was not tested against the DNA. TRBV21-1 is designated a pseudogene. The CDR3 spans 16 residues. The CDR3 protein is CASSKEQGTGGYGYTF. The DNA of the CDR3 is TGTGCCAGCAGCAAAGAGCAGGGGACCGGTGGCTATGGCTACACCTTC.

The chain recombines TRBV7-2 with TRBJ1-1; possibly TRBD1 for D (6 bases). The CDR3 spans 15 residues. V dropped 5 bases and J dropped 0 bases, with 13 bases sitting between them. The V gene's germline CDR1 is SGHTA and CDR2 FQGNSA. Written as DNA, the CDR3 is TGTGCCAGCAGCCCCGACAGGCAAATGAACACTGAAGCTTTCTTT. This translates into CASSPDRQMNTEAFF. Together with reference TRBV7-2 and TRBJ1-1, the CDR3 gives the full variable domain: GAGVSQSPSNKVTEKGKDVELRCDPISGHTALYWYRQSLGQGLEFLIYFQGNSAPDKSGLPSDRFSAERTGGSVSTLTIQRTQQEDSAVYLCASSPDRQMNTEAFFGQGTRLTVV.

The rearrangement links TRBV24-1 to TRBJ1-1, with D tentatively TRBD1 (5 bases). There are 13 residues in the CDR3. The germline V gene has CDR1 KGHDR and CDR2 SFDVKD. V gave up 8 bases and J gave up 1 base, with 10 bases separating them. The CDR3 DNA sequence: TGTGCCACCACTCGGGGGGGGAACACTGAAGCTTTCTTT. Translating gives CATTRGGNTEAFF.

The rearrangement joins TRBV2 to TRBJ2-7, with D perhaps matching TRBD2 (5 bases). This CDR3 is built from 12 residues. V lost 7 bases and J lost 1, with 8 bases in between. The V gene's germline CDR1 is SNHLY and CDR2 FYNNEI. CDR3 bases: TGTGCCAGCAACCGGGGATCCTACGAGCAGTACTTC. Protein: CASNRGSYEQYF.

This chain uses TRBV27 with TRBJ1-6; 7 nucleotides agree with TRBD1. Per the germline V gene, CDR1 is MNHEY and CDR2 is SMNVEV (reference sequence). CDR3 length: 17 residues. The V and J ends lost 0 bases and 7 bases, in that order; junction bases with no gene match: 9. In DNA, the CDR3 is TGTGCCAGCAGTTTATCCCCTAGGGGGCAGAGGAATTCACCCCTCCACTTT. It is translated as CASSLSPRGQRNSPLHF.

J is TRBJ1-3 and V is TRBV6-6, with a possible D match to TRBD1 (5 bases). The V and J ends lost 7 bases and 0 bases respectively, with 10 bases between them. Germline values: CDR1 MNHNY, CDR2 SVGAGI (reference sequence). This CDR3 has 14 amino acids. The DNA of the CDR3 is TGTGCCAGCACTACGGGGGGCTCTGGAAACACCATATATTTT. It translates to CASTTGGSGNTIYF.

V and J are TRBV10-1 and TRBJ2-2, with D possibly matching TRBD1 (5 bases). CDR3 length: 16 amino acids. Germline CDR1 and CDR2: WNHNN and SYGVQD (reference sequence). V was pared by 7 bases and J by 4 bases, with 19 bases between. As DNA, the CDR3 is TGCGCCAGCACCCTGGGGTGGGGCTCGAGCACCGGGGAGCTGTTTTTT. Amino acids: CASTLGWGSSTGELFF.

The V call is TRBV3-1 (or the pseudogene TRBV3-2), the J call TRBJ2-1, with TRBD2 identical over 8 bases. CDR1 and CDR2 from the germline V gene are LGHDT and YNNKEL (reference sequence). The CDR3 sequence is 14 residues long. The V and J ends lost 1 base and 12 bases, in that order; junction bases with no gene match: 8. The chain's CDR3 is CASSQVRGAGGQFF. CDR3 nucleotides: TGTGCCAGCAGCCAAGTGCGGGGGGCCGGGGGGCAGTTCTTC.

This clone was counted a single time. The gene calls are TRBV2 and TRBJ1-6; D call uncertain. The V gene's germline CDR1 is SNHLY and CDR2 FYNNEI. Trimming removed 7 bases from V and 7 bases from J, with 5 bases in between. The CDR3 runs 11 residues. The CDR3 nucleotides read TGTGCCAGCATCAGGAATTCACCCCTCCACTTT. This sequence encodes CASIRNSPLHF.

The CDR3 here is CASSSRTGGRTEAFF. The DNA of the CDR3 is TGTGCCAGCAGCTCCAGGACAGGGGGGAGGACTGAAGCTTTCTTT. This chain connects TRBV4-2 to TRBJ1-1; 10 nucleotides line up with TRBD1. After removal of 5 bases from V and 5 bases from J, the junction contained 8 bases not matched to a gene. The CDR3 is 15 residues long. Germline V CDR1 and CDR2: LGHNA, YNFKEQ.

The chain uses TRBV6-5 and TRBJ1-2; D gene unclear. The CDR3 spans 11 residues. V lost 6 bases to trimming and J lost 4 bases, with 6 bases between them. In germline, CDR1 is MNHEY, CDR2 SVGAGI. The CDR3, as DNA: TGTGCCAGCAGGAAGGGCTATGGCTACACCTTC. It translates to CASRKGYGYTF.

The CDR3 nucleotides are TGTGCCAGCAGTTTGGGGGGGTTTCTGTTCTTC. Its translation: CASSLGGFLFF. V gene TRBV12-3 or TRBV12-4 combines with J gene TRBJ2-1, with 7 bases lining up with TRBD2. V dropped 3 bases and J dropped 15; count of bases not matched to a gene: 5. The CDR3 has 11 amino acids.

The chain combines TRBV7-9 with TRBJ1-2, with 9 bases matching TRBD1. The J segment lost 7 bases and the V segment lost 5 bases, leaving 5 bases of the junction unmatched. The germline V gene has CDR1 SEHNR and CDR2 FQNEAQ (reference sequence). CDR3 size: 13 residues. The CDR3 here is CASSQGQGFGYTF. The CDR3 bases are TGTGCCAGCAGCCAGGGACAGGGTTTTGGCTACACCTTC.

This clone showed up just once. This chain joins TRBV30 and TRBJ2-5; D uncertain. The CDR3 runs to 12 residues. CDR1 is GTSNPN, CDR2 SVGIG, per germline (reference sequence). Trimming shortened V by 6 bases and J by 3 bases, and 11 bases separated the two germline ends. The CDR3 DNA is TGTGCCTGCATCTATGGCGAAGAGACCCAGTACTTC. This gives the protein CACIYGEETQYF.

The chain employs TRBV28 and TRBJ2-7, with TRBD2 identical over 12 bases. CDR1 and CDR2 (germline): MDHEN, SYDVKM. CDR3 size: 15 residues. Losses at the gene ends were 5 bases for V and 6 bases for J; bases not matched to a gene: 8. CDR3 DNA: TGTGCCAGCAGTCTAGCGGGAGGGCCAATCCGCGAGCAGTACTTC. The encoded protein is CASSLAGGPIREQYF.

This clone was detected only a few times. The gene calls are TRBV11-2 and TRBJ2-2; no clear D gene. V lost 4 bases to trimming and J lost 7 bases, with 7 bases between them. This CDR3 has 12 amino acids. Germline assignment: CDR1 SGHAT and CDR2 FQNNGV. The CDR3 bases are TGTGCCAGCAGCTCCGGCCGCGGGGAGCTGTTTTTT. This gives the protein CASSSGRGELFF.